The 10 T cell receptor beta chains below all came from one sample that was sequenced in a study of OX40 agonist ivuxolimab in advanced cancers. Using immunoSEQ multiplex PCR, the repertoire was profiled, and TCRdb retains in-frame clones only, with some absent. The data hold tens of thousands of clones, with 80% to 95% observed a single time. The sequences come from CD4+ or CD8+ T cells sorted from blood, collected in a trial of the OX40 agonist ivuxolimab. These receptors originate from an adult with an advanced solid tumor such as melanoma, head and neck, liver or kidney cancer.

The chain couples TRBV13 to TRBJ2-7, with D perhaps matching TRBD1 (6 bases). The CDR3 runs 14 residues. CDR1 and CDR2 (germline): PRHDT, FYEKMQ (reference sequence). The germline V and J ends were trimmed by 5 bases and 0 bases, with 11 bases remaining between them. The CDR3 loop is CASSPDRLSYEQYF. CDR3 in DNA: TGTGCCAGCAGCCCCGACAGGCTCTCCTACGAGCAGTACTTC.

The chain joins TRBV15 to TRBJ1-1; unclear D gene. Germline V CDR1 and CDR2: LNHNV, YYDKDF (reference sequence). Trimming shortened V by 6 bases and J by 4 bases, and 9 bases separated the two germline ends. The CDR3 is made up of 12 amino acids. This CDR3 reads CATRTVGTEAFF. DNA for the CDR3: TGTGCCACCAGGACGGTGGGCACTGAAGCTTTCTTT. The complete variable domain, with remaining parts taken from reference TRBV15 and TRBJ1-1, reads DAMVIQNPRYQVTQFGKPVTLSCSQTLNHNVMYWYQQKSSQAPKLLFHYYDKDFNNEADTPDNFQSRRPNTSFCFLDIRSPGLGDTAMYLCATRTVGTEAFFGQGTRLTVV.

The chain links TRBV6-1 to TRBJ2-5; no clear D gene. This CDR3 has 13 residues. The V end was cut by 6 bases, the J end by 1 base, with 9 bases between. From germline, CDR1 is MNHNS and CDR2 SASEGT. CDR3 coding DNA: TGTGCCAGCAGCCTGACGGTCCAAGAGACCCAGTACTTC. It codes for CASSLTVQETQYF.

The genes are TRBV2 and TRBJ1-1; TRBD1 aligns across 12 bases. V lost 5 bases to trimming and J lost 0 bases; unmatched junction nucleotides: 4. The CDR3 length is 16 residues. Germline V gene data show CDR1 as SNHLY and CDR2 as FYNNEI. The CDR3 reads CASSRGTGGMNTEAFF. The CDR3 nucleotides read TGTGCCAGCAGTAGGGGGACAGGGGGCATGAACACTGAAGCTTTCTTT.

In this sample, this clone turned up once. This sequence joins TRBV20-1 and TRBJ2-3; no clear D gene. Germline-derived CDR1 and CDR2 are DFQATT and SNEGSKA (reference sequence). Trimming took off 8 bases at V and 3 bases at J, with 6 bases between the two ends. CDR3 size: 10 residues. This chain's CDR3 is CSFWTDTQYF. The CDR3 DNA follows: TGCAGTTTCTGGACAGATACGCAGTATTTT.

The chain is built from TRBV28 and TRBJ2-2, with D maybe TRBD2 (6 bases). The CDR3 sequence is 15 residues long. Germline assignment: CDR1 MDHEN and CDR2 SYDVKM. The ends were cut back, 1 base at V and 4 bases at J, with 10 bases in the middle. The DNA for the CDR3 is TGTGCCAGCAGTTTATTAGCGGCCAGCACCGGGGAGCTGTTTTTT. Its translation: CASSLLAASTGELFF.

The chain recombines TRBV5-4 with TRBJ2-1, with TRBD2 matching over 8 bases. The germline V gene encodes CDR1 SGHNT and CDR2 YYREEE (reference sequence). Losses at the gene ends were 0 bases for V and 9 bases for J; bases not matched to a gene: 2. The CDR3 is made up of 13 amino acids. This chain's CDR3 is CASSLGTSTEQFF. CDR3 DNA: TGTGCCAGCAGCTTGGGGACTAGCACTGAGCAGTTCTTC.

V usage is TRBV15 and J usage is TRBJ2-7; perhaps D is TRBD1 or TRBD2 (5 bases each). Germline lookup yields CDR1 LNHNV and CDR2 YYDKDF (reference sequence). The CDR3 runs to 13 residues. Trimming removed 7 bases from V and 0 bases from J, with 10 bases in between. CDR3 in DNA: TGTGCCACCACTTCCGGGACCTCCTACGAGCAGTACTTC. Its protein is CATTSGTSYEQYF.

The CDR3 DNA sequence: TGTGCCAGCAGTTCCCTAGCGGACAGCCTTAGCAATCAGCCCCAGCATTTT. Translating it yields CASSSLADSLSNQPQHF. The chain combines TRBV28 with TRBJ1-5, with D perhaps TRBD1 (6 bases). Trimming removed 4 bases from V and 0 bases from J, with 16 bases in between. CDR1 and CDR2 from the germline V gene are MDHEN and SYDVKM. The CDR3 has 17 amino acids.

V usage is TRBV25-1 and J usage is TRBJ1-2, with D hard to call. Germline assignment: CDR1 MGHDK and CDR2 SYGVNS. The CDR3 runs to 12 residues. V lost 4 bases and J 10 bases, leaving 13 bases between the germline ends. CDR3 amino acids: CASSALAGDYTF. CDR3 nucleotide sequence: TGTGCCAGCAGTGCCCTGGCGGGTGACTACACCTTC.